These 3 T cell receptor beta chains were sequenced from one sample in a study of beta chain features in type 1 diabetes. Reverse transcribing all isolated RNA meant expressed TCRB transcripts were sequenced. TCRdb's table, derived via immunoSEQ multiplex PCR, lists solely in-frame clones and lacks some. The table shows 300,000 to 400,000 clones, with 6.5% to 10% occurring only once. Sequences were obtained from central memory CD4+ T cells from blood. The receptors originated from a woman under 30 in good health.

This clone was found a few times. The genes are TRBV5-1 and TRBJ1-2; TRBD1 matches at 9 bases. This CDR3 has 16 amino acids. Germline assignment: CDR1 SGHRS and CDR2 YFSETQ. The V segment lost 2 bases and the J segment 8 bases; nucleotides outside the gene matches: 13. The CDR3 loop is CASSFSGQGDNRGYTF. For the CDR3, the DNA is TGCGCCAGCAGCTTCTCGGGACAGGGCGATAACCGGGGCTACACCTTC.

This clone was recorded at least ten times. The V and J genes are TRBV27 and TRBJ2-2; TRBD1 agrees at 10 bases. This CDR3 is 16 amino acids long. Looked up from germline, CDR1 is MNHEY and CDR2 is SMNVEV (reference sequence). Trimming at V came to 5 bases and at J to 6 bases, leaving 9 bases not matched to a gene. The CDR3 region is CASSPRDRGVAGELFF. In DNA form, the CDR3 reads TGTGCCAGCAGTCCCAGGGACAGGGGAGTAGCCGGGGAGCTGTTTTTT.

This clone showed up just a few times. The chain employs TRBV7-8 and TRBJ2-7; 9 bases match TRBD2. Per the germline V gene, CDR1 is SGHVS and CDR2 is FQNEAQ. The ends lost 3 bases at V and 0 bases at J; junction bases unmatched: 9. This CDR3 region has 17 residues. Here the CDR3 reads CASSLYASGVPSYEQYF. In DNA, the CDR3 is TGTGCCAGCAGCTTGTATGCTAGCGGGGTCCCCTCCTACGAGCAGTACTTC. The full variable domain, its missing parts supplied by reference TRBV7-8 and TRBJ2-7, is GAGVSQSPRYKVAKRGQDVALRCDPISGHVSLFWYQQALGQGPEFLTYFQNEAQLDKSGLPSDRFFAERPEGSVSTLKIQRTQQEDSAVYLCASSLYASGVPSYEQYFGPGTRLTVT.